This TCR beta chain was recorded in a study of CD8 T cells in ankylosing spondylitis. Points from the study as a whole: Previous work reported some of these motif variants in the synovial fluid and blood of reactive arthritis. Matched ankylosing spondylitis synovial fluid reportedly contained a significantly enriched population of disease-linked clones. Peripheral blood held disease-linked clones only at relatively low frequency, and these were CD8+. Characteristic, it appeared, of ankylosing spondylitis blood was a TCR beta motif of eight highly homologous variants.

TCRdb independently ran MiXCR on the 5' RACE reads; one entry per CDR3 protein. The sample holds about 390,000 distinct CDR3 sequences, around 24% seen once. The germline gives CDR1 SGDLS, CDR2 YYNGEE. V lost 7 bases and J 1 base, leaving 11 bases between the germline ends. This CDR3 is built from 13 residues. This clonotype was seen repeatedly, ten times or more. Its antigen remains unidentified. This receptor was identified in a male donor with ankylosing spondylitis. The sample taken for sequencing was blood, either unsorted or a sorted T cell fraction (not recorded which). This chain connects TRBV9 to TRBJ1-1; D perhaps matches TRBD1 (5 bases). CDR3 bases: TGTGCCAGCGCTTCGGGGGGGAACACTGAAGCTTTCTTT. This gives the protein CASASGGNTEAFF.